A single sample is the source of the 14 T cell receptor beta chains below, sequenced in a study of blood T cells in healthy people across ages. The use of a sample-barcoded 5' primer and a J-beta primer mix characterized a second PCR of 7 to 11 cycles. TCRdb recomputed calls from the 5' RACE reads with MiXCR, one row per CDR3 protein. The sample lists roughly 1,500,000 distinct CDR3 sequences, about 31% seen once, with 10% to 12% in the top ten. Sequencing was carried out using blood. The receptors were sampled from a woman in her 30s in good health.

This chain uses TRBV5-1 with TRBJ2-3, with TRBD1 matching over 7 bases. From germline, CDR1 is SGHRS and CDR2 YFSETQ. The CDR3 runs 13 residues. Trimming removed 3 bases from V and 7 bases from J; junction bases left unmatched: 5. This CDR3 is CASSSGGTNTQYF. The CDR3 DNA sequence: TGCGCCAGCAGCTCAGGGGGTACGAATACGCAGTATTTT.

The chain uses TRBV7-3 and TRBJ1-1; 7 bases are a match to TRBD1. There are 14 residues in the CDR3. Germline V gene data show CDR1 as SGHTA and CDR2 as FQGTGA. After removal of 5 bases from V and 5 bases from J, the junction contained 8 bases not matched to a gene. This CDR3 reads CASSLTGEGTEAFF. The CDR3 DNA sequence: TGTGCCAGCAGCCTTACAGGGGAGGGGACTGAAGCTTTCTTT.

This clonotype appeared many times. The V gene is TRBV29-1, the J gene TRBJ2-1, with D perhaps assigned TRBD1 or TRBD2 (5 bases each). CDR1 and CDR2 from the germline V gene are SQVTM and ANQGSEA. The CDR3 consists of 13 residues. The V and J ends lost 6 bases and 3 bases respectively, with 12 bases between them. Here the CDR3 reads CSVGDPGYNEQFF. CDR3 nucleotide sequence: TGCAGCGTGGGGGATCCCGGCTACAATGAGCAGTTCTTC.

For the CDR3, the DNA is TGTGCCAGCAGCCCCGTGGTAGCGGGAGTGGATACGCAGTATTTT. Protein: CASSPVVAGVDTQYF. The chain joins TRBV6-2 or TRBV6-3 to TRBJ2-3; 9 positions match TRBD2. CDR3 size: 15 residues. Germline CDR1 is MNHEY and CDR2 is SVGEGT. V lost 6 bases and J lost 6; bases outside the gene matches: 10.

The sample holds a few counts of this clonotype. V and J are TRBV10-3 and TRBJ2-7, with TRBD1 matching over 7 bases. The ends lost 2 bases at V and 3 bases at J; junction bases unmatched: 4. This CDR3 spans 14 amino acids. The V gene's germline CDR1 is ENHRY and CDR2 SYGVKD. The CDR3 DNA sequence: TGTGCCATCAGTGAGGGGGACAGCTACTACGAGCAGTACTTC. It specifies CAISEGDSYYEQYF.

This clonotype was found many times. V is TRBV5-1 and J is TRBJ2-7; D is undetermined. CDR1 is SGHRS and CDR2 is YFSETQ in the germline V gene. The CDR3 loop spans 13 amino acids. The V end lost 0 bases, the J end lost 4 bases, and 8 bases lay between the germline ends. In nucleotides, the CDR3 is TGCGCCAGCAGCTTGGACCCACTATACGAGCAGTACTTC. It yields the protein CASSLDPLYEQYF.

The rearrangement uses TRBV27 and TRBJ2-1; tentatively, D is TRBD1 or TRBD2 (6 bases each). Germline V gives CDR1 MNHEY, CDR2 SMNVEV (reference sequence). The CDR3 totals 17 residues. With 0 bases removed from V and 0 bases from J, the gap between germline ends came to 12 bases. The CDR3 DNA follows: TGTGCCAGCAGTTTATCAGGGGGGCCTTACTCCTACAATGAGCAGTTCTTC. Translated, it gives CASSLSGGPYSYNEQFF.

This clonotype was seen only a few times. The chain has TRBV7-9 and TRBJ2-7, with D hard to call. CDR3 length: 14 residues. Per the germline V gene, CDR1 is SEHNR and CDR2 is FQNEAQ (reference sequence). Trimming left V 1 base short and J 5 bases short, with 12 bases between. The CDR3 DNA follows: TGTGCCAGCAGCTTAGGGGATTTGAGGAACGAGCAGTACTTC. This gives the protein CASSLGDLRNEQYF.

This clonotype was found a few times. This chain uses TRBV27 with TRBJ1-6; 8 bases are shared with TRBD1. Germline trimming cut 2 bases from V and 7 bases from J; bases unmatched to any gene: 4. Germline values: CDR1 MNHEY, CDR2 SMNVEV (reference sequence). This CDR3 contains 15 residues. The CDR3 reads CASSLQGARNSPLHF. Here the CDR3 DNA reads TGTGCCAGCAGTTTACAGGGGGCGAGGAATTCACCCCTCCACTTT.

Here the CDR3 reads CASSPLAFRGDTQYF. CDR3 bases: TGTGCCAGCAGCCCACTAGCTTTCCGCGGAGATACGCAGTATTTT. This chain connects TRBV11-2 to TRBJ2-3; D is perhaps TRBD2 (6 bases). Trimming removed 5 bases at V and 5 bases at J, with 17 bases between. The CDR3 has 15 residues. Per the germline V gene, CDR1 is SGHAT and CDR2 is FQNNGV.

The genes are TRBV29-1 and TRBJ2-5, with TRBD1 as a possible D gene (6 bases). The CDR3 has 13 amino acids. The germline gives CDR1 SQVTM, CDR2 ANQGSEA. Trimming took off 8 bases at V and 5 bases at J, with 18 bases between the two ends. CDR3 loop: CSCWDTDQETQYF. The CDR3 nucleotides are TGCAGCTGTTGGGACACGGATCAGGAGACCCAGTACTTC.

V and J are TRBV7-3 and TRBJ2-6; D unclear. The CDR3 runs to 13 residues. V was shortened by 6 bases and J by 2 bases, with 5 bases between the two germline ends. Germline-derived CDR1 and CDR2 are SGHTA and FQGTGA. DNA for the CDR3: TGTGCCAGCAGGGGTACTGGGGCCAACGTCCTGACTTTC. This encodes CASRGTGANVLTF.

In DNA, the CDR3 is TGTGCCCGCATGCTGAGCTCCTACAATGAGCAGTTCTTC. Translating it yields CARMLSSYNEQFF. This chain links TRBV12-3 or TRBV12-4 with TRBJ2-1; no definite D call. The V end lost 11 bases, the J end lost 0 bases, and 11 bases lay between the germline ends. This CDR3 is 13 amino acids long.

CDR3: CASSLDGDRTDTQYF. The CDR3 DNA reads TGTGCCAGCAGCTTGGATGGGGACCGCACAGATACGCAGTATTTT. The V and J genes are TRBV6-2 or TRBV6-3 and TRBJ2-3; possibly TRBD1 or TRBD2 for D (5 bases each). Trimming stripped 6 bases from V and 1 base from J, with 14 bases between. Germline V gives CDR1 MNHEY, CDR2 SVGEGT. This CDR3 contains 15 residues.